This T cell receptor beta chain was observed in a study of molecular identifiers for immune sequencing clone quantification. This CDR3 has 14 residues. V trimming: 4 bases; J trimming: 2 bases; junction bases outside the gene matches: 4. In germline, CDR1 is LNHDA, CDR2 SQIVND (reference sequence). TCRdb reprocessed the PCR reads with MiXCR, giving one entry per CDR3 protein. The sample carries approximately 630,000 distinct CDR3 sequences, 25% recorded once. Findings of the study overall: For highly expanded clones, sizes could be underestimated when identical TCR molecules share a barcode.

Naive CD8 libraries came from around 20,000 to 1,000,000 sorted cells with 10%, 30% or 50% RNA. In the sort, naive CD8 T cells were defined as CD8+CD4-CCR7+CD45RA+. This clonotype was observed at least ten times. As yet, its antigen is unknown. Sequencing was performed on naive CD8+ T cells from blood, with Jurkat cell RNA spiked in. Specified subset: FACS-sorted CD8+CD4-CCR7+CD45RA+ naive T cells. The J gene is TRBJ2-5, the V gene TRBV19, with 7 nucleotides matching TRBD1. The receptor was derived from a human donor in good health. Some libraries in this study had Jurkat cell RNA spiked in. In nucleotides, the CDR3 is TGTGCCAGTAGTACTTGGACAGGACAAGAGACCCAGTACTTC. Translating it yields CASSTWTGQETQYF.